This T cell receptor beta chain was obtained from a study of blood T cell repertoires in COVID-19. Study context: Donors in the United States, Italy and Spain gave samples during acute or convalescent COVID-19. From T cells, B-cell-depleted T cells, or PBMCs came the material, which was cDNA or gDNA.

The germline V and J ends were trimmed by 5 bases and 6 bases, with 17 bases remaining between them. This CDR3 is 15 amino acids long. Germline CDR1 SGHAT, CDR2 FQDESV (reference sequence). This clone appeared once. This table comes from immunoSEQ multiplex PCR, and its TCRdb copy is limited to in-frame clones, with some not included. The top ten clones hold around 4% of a sample with 250,000 to 350,000 clones, around four fifths of them seen once. The chain is built from TRBV11-1 and TRBJ2-1, with a weak D call TRBD1 (6 bases). This sequence was found in a woman aged 50 to 60 with active or convalescent COVID-19. The sequenced sample was peripheral blood. In nucleotides, the CDR3 is TGTGCCAGCAGCACTGACAGGTCTGGGGTCAATGAGCAGTTCTTC. This translates into CASSTDRSGVNEQFF.